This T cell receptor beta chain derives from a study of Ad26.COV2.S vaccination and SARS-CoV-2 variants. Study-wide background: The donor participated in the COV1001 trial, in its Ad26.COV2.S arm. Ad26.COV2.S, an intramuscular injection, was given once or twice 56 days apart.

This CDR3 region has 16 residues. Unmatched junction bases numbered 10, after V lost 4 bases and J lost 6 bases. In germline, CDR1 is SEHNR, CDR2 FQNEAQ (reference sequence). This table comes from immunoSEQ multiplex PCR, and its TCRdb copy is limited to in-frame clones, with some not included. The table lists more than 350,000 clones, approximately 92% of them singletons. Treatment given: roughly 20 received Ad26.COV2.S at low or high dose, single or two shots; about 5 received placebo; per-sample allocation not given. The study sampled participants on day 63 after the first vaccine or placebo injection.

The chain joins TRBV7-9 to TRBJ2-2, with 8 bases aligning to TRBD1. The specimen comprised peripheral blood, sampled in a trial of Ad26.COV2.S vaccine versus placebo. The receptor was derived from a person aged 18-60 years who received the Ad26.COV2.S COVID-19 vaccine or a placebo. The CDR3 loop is CASSSGGRYGAGELFF. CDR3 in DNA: TGTGCCAGCAGCTCAGGGGGCAGATACGGCGCCGGGGAGCTGTTTTTT.